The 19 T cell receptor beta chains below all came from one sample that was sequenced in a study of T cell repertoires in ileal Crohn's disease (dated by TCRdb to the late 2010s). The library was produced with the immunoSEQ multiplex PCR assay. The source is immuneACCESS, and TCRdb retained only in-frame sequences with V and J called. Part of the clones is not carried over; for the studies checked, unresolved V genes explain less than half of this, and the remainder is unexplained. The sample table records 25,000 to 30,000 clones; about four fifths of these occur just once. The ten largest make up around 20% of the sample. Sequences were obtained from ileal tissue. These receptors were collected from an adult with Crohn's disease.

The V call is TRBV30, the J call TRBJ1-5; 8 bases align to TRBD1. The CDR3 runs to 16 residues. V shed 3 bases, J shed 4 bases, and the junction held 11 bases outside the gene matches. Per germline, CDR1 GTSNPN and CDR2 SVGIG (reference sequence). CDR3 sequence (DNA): TGTGCCTGGAGCTTTGGGGCAGGGGGCTGGAATCAGCCCCAGCATTTT. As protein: CAWSFGAGGWNQPQHF.

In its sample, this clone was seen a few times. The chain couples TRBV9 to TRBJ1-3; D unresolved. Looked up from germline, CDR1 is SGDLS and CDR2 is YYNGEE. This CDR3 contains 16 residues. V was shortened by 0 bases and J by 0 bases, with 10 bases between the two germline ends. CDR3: CASSVEGGPSGNTIYF. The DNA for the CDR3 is TGTGCCAGCAGCGTAGAAGGCGGGCCCTCTGGAAACACCATATATTTT.

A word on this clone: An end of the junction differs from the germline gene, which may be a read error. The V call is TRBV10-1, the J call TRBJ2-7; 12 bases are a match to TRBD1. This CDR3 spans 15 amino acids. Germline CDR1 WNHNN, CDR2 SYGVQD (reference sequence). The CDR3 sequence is CASSWDRGPSDEQYF. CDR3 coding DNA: TGCGCCAGCAGTTGGGACAGGGGGCCCTCCGACGAGCAGTACTTC.

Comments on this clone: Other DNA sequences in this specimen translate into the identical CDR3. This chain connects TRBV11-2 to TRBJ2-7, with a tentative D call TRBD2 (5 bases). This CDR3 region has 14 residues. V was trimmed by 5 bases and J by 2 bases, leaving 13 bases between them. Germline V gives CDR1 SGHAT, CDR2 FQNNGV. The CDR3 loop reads CASSPRTGAYEQYF. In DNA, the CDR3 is TGTGCCAGCAGCCCTCGGACTGGAGCCTACGAGCAGTACTTC.

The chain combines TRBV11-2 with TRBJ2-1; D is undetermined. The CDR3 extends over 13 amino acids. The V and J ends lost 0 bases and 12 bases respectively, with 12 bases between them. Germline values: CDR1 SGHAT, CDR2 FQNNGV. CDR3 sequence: CASSLDRGGSQFF. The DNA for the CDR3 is TGTGCCAGCAGCTTAGATCGAGGCGGATCGCAGTTCTTC.

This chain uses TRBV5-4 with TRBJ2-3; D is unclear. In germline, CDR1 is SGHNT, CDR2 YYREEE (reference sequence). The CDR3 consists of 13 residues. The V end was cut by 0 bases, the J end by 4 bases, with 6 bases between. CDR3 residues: CASSLAFSDTQYF. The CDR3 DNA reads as TGTGCCAGCAGCTTGGCTTTCTCAGATACGCAGTATTTT.

CDR3: CASSLSSSYEQYF. Here the CDR3 DNA reads TGCGCCAGCAGCTTGTCGTCGTCGTACGAGCAGTACTTC. The chain couples TRBV5-1 to TRBJ2-7; D gene unclear. The CDR3 runs to 13 residues. V lost 1 base to trimming and J lost 4 bases, with 9 bases between them. Germline V gene data show CDR1 as SGHRS and CDR2 as YFSETQ.

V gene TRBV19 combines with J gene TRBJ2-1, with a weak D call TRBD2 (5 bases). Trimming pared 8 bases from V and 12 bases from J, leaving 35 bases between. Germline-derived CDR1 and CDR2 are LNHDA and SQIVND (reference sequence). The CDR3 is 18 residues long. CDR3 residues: CASSLLDLPRAGAVSQFF. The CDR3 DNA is TGTGCCAGTTCACTCCTCGACCTCCCGCGGGCTGGTGCAGTTTCGCAGTTCTTC.

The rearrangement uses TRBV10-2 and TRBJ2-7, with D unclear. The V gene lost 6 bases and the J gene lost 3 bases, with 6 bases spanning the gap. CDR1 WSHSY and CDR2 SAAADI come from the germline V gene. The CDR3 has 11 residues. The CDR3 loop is CASSLFYEQYF. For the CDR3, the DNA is TGCGCCAGCAGCCTCTTCTACGAGCAGTACTTC.

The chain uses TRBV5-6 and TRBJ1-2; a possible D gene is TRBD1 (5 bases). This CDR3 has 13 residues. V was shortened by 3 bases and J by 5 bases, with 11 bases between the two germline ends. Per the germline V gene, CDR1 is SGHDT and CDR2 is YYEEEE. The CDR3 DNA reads TGTGCCAGCAGCTGGCAGGGTCCTTATGGCTACACCTTC. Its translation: CASSWQGPYGYTF.

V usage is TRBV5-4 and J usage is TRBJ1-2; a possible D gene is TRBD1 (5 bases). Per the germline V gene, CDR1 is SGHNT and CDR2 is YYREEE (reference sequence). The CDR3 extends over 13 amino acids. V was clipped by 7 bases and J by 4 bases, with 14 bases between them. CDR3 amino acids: CASRFGGFYGYTF. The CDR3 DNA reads TGTGCCAGCCGATTCGGGGGGTTCTATGGCTACACCTTC.

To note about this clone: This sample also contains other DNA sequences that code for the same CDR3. The CDR3 nucleotides are TGTGCCAGCAGTTTATCGGGACTCGGTACGCAGTATTTT. Its translation: CASSLSGLGTQYF. This chain joins TRBV27 and TRBJ2-3; perhaps TRBD2 as D (6 bases). The CDR3 loop spans 13 amino acids. Looked up from germline, CDR1 is MNHEY and CDR2 is SMNVEV (reference sequence). Trimming cost V 0 bases and J 8 bases, with 9 bases left between them.

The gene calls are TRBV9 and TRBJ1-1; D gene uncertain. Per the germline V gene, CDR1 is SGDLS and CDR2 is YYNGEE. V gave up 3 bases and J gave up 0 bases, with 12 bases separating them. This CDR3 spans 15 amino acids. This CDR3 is CASSARGTVNTEAFF. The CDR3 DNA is TGTGCCAGCAGCGCCCGGGGTACAGTGAACACTGAAGCTTTCTTT.

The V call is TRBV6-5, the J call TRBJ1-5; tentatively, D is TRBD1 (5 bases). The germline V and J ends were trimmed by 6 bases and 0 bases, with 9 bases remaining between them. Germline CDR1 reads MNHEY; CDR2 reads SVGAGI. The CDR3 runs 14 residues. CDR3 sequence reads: CASRKGASNQPQHF. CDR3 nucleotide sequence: TGTGCCAGCAGGAAAGGGGCTAGCAATCAGCCCCAGCATTTT.

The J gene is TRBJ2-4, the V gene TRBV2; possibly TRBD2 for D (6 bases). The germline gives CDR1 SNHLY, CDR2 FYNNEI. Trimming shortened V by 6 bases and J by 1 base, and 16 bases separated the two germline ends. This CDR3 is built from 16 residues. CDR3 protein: CASSGDSLWAKNIQYF. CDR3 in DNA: TGTGCCAGCAGCGGGGACTCTCTCTGGGCCAAAAACATTCAGTACTTC.

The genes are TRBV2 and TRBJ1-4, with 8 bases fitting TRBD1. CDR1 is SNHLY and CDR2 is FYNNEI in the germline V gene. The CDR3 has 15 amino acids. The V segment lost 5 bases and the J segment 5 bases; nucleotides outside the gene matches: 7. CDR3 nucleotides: TGTGCCAGCAGTCGGGACAGGAAGCCAAATGAAAAACTGTTTTTT. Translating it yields CASSRDRKPNEKLFF.

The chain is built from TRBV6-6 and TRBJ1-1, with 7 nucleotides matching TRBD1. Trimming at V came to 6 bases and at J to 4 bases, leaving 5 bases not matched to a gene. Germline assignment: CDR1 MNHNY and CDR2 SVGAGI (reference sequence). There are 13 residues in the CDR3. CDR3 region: CASSPPGGTEAFF. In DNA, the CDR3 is TGTGCCAGCAGCCCCCCAGGGGGCACTGAAGCTTTCTTT.

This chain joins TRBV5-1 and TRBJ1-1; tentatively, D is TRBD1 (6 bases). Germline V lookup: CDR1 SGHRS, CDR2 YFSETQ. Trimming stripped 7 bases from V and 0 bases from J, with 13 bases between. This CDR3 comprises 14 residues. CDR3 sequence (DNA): TGCGCCAGCGGCGGGGGGGGCTTGAACACTGAAGCTTTCTTT. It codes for CASGGGGLNTEAFF.

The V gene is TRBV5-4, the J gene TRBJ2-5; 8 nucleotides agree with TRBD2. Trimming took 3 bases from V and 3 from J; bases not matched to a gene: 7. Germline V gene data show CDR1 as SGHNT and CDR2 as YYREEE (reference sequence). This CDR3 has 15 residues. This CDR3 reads CASSWGRGAEETQYF. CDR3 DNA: TGTGCCAGCAGCTGGGGGCGGGGGGCCGAAGAGACCCAGTACTTC.